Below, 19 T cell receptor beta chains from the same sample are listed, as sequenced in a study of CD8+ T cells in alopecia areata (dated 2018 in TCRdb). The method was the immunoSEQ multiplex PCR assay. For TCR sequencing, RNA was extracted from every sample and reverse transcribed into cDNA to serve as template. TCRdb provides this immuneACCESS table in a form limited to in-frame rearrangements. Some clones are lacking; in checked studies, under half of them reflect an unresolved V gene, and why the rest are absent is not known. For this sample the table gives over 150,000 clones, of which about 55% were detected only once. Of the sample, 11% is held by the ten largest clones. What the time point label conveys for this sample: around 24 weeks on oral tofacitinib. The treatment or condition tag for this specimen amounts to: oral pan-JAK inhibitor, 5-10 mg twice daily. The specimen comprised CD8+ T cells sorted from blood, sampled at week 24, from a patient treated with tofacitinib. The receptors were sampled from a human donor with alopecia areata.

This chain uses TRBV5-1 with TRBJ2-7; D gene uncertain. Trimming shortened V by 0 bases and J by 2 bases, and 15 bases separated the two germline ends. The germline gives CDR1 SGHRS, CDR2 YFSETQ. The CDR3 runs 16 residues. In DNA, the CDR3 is TGCGCCAGCAGCTTGGAACCCGTCGAAACCACCTACGAGCAGTACTTC. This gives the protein CASSLEPVETTYEQYF.

The CDR3 protein is CASSLETGTQYF. Here the CDR3 DNA reads TGTGCCAGCAGCTTGGAGACCGGGACCCAGTACTTC. The V and J genes are TRBV7-2 and TRBJ2-5; no definite D call. The CDR3 runs 12 residues. Trimming took off 3 bases at V and 7 bases at J, with 9 bases between the two ends. CDR1 and CDR2 from the germline V gene are SGHTA and FQGNSA.

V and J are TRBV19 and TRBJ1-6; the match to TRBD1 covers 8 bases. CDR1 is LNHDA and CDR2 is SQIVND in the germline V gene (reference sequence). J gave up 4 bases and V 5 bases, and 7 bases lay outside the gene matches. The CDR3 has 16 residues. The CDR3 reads CASSPIRDRYNSPLHF. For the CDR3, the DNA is TGTGCCAGTAGTCCGATACGGGACAGGTATAATTCACCCCTCCACTTT.

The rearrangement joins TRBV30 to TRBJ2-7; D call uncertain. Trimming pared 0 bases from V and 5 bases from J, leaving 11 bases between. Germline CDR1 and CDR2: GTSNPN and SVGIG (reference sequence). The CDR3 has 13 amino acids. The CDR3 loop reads CAWSVTFGHEQYF. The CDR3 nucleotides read TGTGCCTGGAGTGTAACGTTTGGCCACGAGCAGTACTTC.

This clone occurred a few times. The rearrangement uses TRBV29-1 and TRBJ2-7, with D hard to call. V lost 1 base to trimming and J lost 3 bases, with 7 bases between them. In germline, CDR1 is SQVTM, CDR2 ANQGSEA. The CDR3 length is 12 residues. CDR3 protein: CSVEGERYEQYF. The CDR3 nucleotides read TGCAGCGTTGAAGGCGAACGCTACGAGCAGTACTTC.

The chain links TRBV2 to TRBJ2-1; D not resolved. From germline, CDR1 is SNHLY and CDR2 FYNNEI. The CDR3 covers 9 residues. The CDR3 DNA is TGTGCAGCCCGGGATGAGCAGTTCTTC. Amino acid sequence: CAARDEQFF.

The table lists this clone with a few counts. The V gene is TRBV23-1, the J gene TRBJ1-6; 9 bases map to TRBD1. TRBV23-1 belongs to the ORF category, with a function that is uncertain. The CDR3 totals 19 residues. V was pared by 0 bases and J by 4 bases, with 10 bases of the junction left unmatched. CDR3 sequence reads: CASSQSPGQGVPYNSPLHF. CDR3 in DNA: TGCGCCAGCAGTCAATCACCGGGACAGGGTGTCCCATATAATTCACCCCTCCACTTT.

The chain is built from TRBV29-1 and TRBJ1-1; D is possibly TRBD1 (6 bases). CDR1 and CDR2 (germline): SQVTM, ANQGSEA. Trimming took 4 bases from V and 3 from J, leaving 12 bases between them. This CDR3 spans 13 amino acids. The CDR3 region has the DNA TGCAGCGTTGTTGCTTGGGGGCACACTGAAGCTTTCTTT. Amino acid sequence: CSVVAWGHTEAFF.

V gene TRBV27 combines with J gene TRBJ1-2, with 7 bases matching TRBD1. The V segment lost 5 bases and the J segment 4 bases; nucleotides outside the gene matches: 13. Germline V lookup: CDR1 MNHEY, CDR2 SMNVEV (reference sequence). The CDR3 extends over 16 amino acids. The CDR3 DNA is TGTGCCAGCAGTCCCCTAATTACAGGGGAGGGCTATGGCTACACCTTC. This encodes CASSPLITGEGYGYTF.

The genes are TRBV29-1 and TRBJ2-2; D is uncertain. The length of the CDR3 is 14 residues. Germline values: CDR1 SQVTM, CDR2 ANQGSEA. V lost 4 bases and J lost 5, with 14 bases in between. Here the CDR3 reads CSVGGREKTGELFF. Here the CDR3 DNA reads TGCAGCGTTGGCGGAAGGGAAAAAACCGGGGAGCTGTTTTTT.

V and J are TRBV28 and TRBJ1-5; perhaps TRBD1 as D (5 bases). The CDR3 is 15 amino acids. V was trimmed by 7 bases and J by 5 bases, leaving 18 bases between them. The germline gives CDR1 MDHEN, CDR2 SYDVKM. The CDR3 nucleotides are TGTGCCAGCAACCTGGGGAGGCAGGGTGATCAGCCCCAGCATTTT. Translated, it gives CASNLGRQGDQPQHF.

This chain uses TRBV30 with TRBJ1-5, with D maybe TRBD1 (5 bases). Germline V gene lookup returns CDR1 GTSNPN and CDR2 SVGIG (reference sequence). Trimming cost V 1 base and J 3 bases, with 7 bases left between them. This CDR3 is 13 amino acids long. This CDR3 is CAWSEQVNQPQHF. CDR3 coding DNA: TGTGCCTGGAGTGAACAGGTCAATCAGCCCCAGCATTTT. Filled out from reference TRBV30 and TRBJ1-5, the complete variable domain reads SQTIHQWPATLVQPVGSPLSLECTVEGTSNPNLYWYRQAAGRGLQLLFYSVGIGQISSEVPQNLSASRPQDRQFILSSKKLLLSDSGFYLCAWSEQVNQPQHFGDGTRLSIL.

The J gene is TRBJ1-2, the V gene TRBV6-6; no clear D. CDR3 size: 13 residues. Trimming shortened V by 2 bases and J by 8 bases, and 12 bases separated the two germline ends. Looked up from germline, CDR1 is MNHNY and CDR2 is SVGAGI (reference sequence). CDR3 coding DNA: TGTGCCAGCAGTTACCTCGACACGGAAGGCTACACCTTC. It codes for CASSYLDTEGYTF.

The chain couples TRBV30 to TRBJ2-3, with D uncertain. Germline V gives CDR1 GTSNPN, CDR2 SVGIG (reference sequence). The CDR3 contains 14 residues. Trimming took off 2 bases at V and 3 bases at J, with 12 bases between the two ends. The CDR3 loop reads CAWSWADSTDTQYF. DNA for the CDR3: TGTGCCTGGAGTTGGGCAGATTCTACAGATACGCAGTATTTT.

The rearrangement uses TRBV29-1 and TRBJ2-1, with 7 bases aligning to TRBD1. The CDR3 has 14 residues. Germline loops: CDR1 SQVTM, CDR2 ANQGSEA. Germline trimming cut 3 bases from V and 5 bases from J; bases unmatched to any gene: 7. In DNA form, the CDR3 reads TGCAGCGTTGAGGCCCTAGACAGGGACAATGAGCAGTTCTTC. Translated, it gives CSVEALDRDNEQFF.

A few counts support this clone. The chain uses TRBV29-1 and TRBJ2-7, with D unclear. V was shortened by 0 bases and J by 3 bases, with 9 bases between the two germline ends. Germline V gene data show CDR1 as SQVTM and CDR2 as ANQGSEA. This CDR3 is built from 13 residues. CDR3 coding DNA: TGCAGCGTTGAAGATCCGCAATACTACGAGCAGTACTTC. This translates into CSVEDPQYYEQYF.

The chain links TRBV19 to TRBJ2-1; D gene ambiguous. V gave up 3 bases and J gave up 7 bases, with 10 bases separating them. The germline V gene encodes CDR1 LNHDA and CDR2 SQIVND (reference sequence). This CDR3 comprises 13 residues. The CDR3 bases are TGTGCCAGTAGTATTGGCAGTCAAAATGAGCAGTTCTTC. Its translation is CASSIGSQNEQFF. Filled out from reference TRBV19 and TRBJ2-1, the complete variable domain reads DGGITQSPKYLFRKEGQNVTLSCEQNLNHDAMYWYRQDPGQGLRLIYYSQIVNDFQKGDIAEGYSVSREKKESFPLTVTSAQKNPTAFYLCASSIGSQNEQFFGPGTRLTVL.

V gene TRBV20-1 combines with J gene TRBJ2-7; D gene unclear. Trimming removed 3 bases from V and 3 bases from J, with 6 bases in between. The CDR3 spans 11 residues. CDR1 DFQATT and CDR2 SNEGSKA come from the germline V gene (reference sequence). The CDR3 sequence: CSASPDYEQYF. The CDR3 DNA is TGCAGTGCTAGTCCAGACTACGAGCAGTACTTC.

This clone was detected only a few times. CDR3 protein: CASAPVAGGYEQYF. The CDR3, as DNA: TGTGCCAGCGCGCCCGTAGCGGGGGGTTACGAGCAGTACTTC. V usage is TRBV7-9 and J usage is TRBJ2-7, with TRBD2 matching over 10 bases. CDR3 length equals 14 residues. V shed 8 bases, J shed 4 bases, and the junction held 8 bases outside the gene matches. Germline V gene lookup returns CDR1 SEHNR and CDR2 FQNEAQ (reference sequence).